This is a list of T cell receptor beta chains from one sample in a study of T cell responses to AZD1222 COVID-19 vaccine. Profiling relied on immunoSEQ multiplex PCR, and the TCRdb table lists in-frame clones only, not all of them. The table shows approximately 190,000 clones, with over 80% occurring only once. This material consisted of peripheral blood, taken on day 0 of AZD1222 vaccination. The receptor set was obtained from an adult in good health. Both conserved end residues are part of each CDR3. Fields, in order: V gene, clone size, D gene, J gene, CDR3 DNA, CDR3 protein. A D gene is named only where the DNA matches it firmly. Clone size is shown for a subset of rows, as once, few, many or a class of expanded clone.

TRBV6-6	once	.	TRBJ1-2	TGTGCCAGCAGTTACGGGCTGACCTATGGCTACACCTTC	CASSYGLTYGYTF
TRBV9	.	.	TRBJ2-2	TGTGCCAGCAGCGTAGGCCTGGGGATAAACACCGGGGAGCTGTTTTTT	CASSVGLGINTGELFF
TRBV6-5	.	TRBD1	TRBJ1-1	TGTGCCAGCACCACACAGGGGGCCAACACTGAAGCTTTCTTT	CASTTQGANTEAFF
TRBV3-1/TRBV3-2	.	TRBD1	TRBJ1-3	TGTGCCAGCGGAACTGGGACAGGGAGAAACACCATATATTTT	CASGTGTGRNTIYF
TRBV6-1	once	.	TRBJ1-1	TGTGCCAGCAGTGAAAGATTACAGAACACTGAAGCTTTCTTT	CASSERLQNTEAFF
TRBV12-1	.	.	TRBJ2-3	TGTGCCAGCAGCCCAGACTGCACAGATACGCAGTATTTT	CASSPDCTDTQYF
TRBV7-2	.	.	TRBJ1-2	TGTGCCAGCAGCCAAGGGGCGGTTAACTATGGCTACACCTTC	CASSQGAVNYGYTF
TRBV20-1	.	.	TRBJ2-1	TGCAGTGCTAGTTCGGGGAGTGCGGGCAATGAGCAGTTCTTC	CSASSGSAGNEQFF
TRBV7-8	.	TRBD2	TRBJ2-2	TGTGCCAGCAGCTTACTAGAACCAGCGGGGGGCCTGAACACCGGGGAGCTGTTTTTT	CASSLLEPAGGLNTGELFF
TRBV7-8	.	.	TRBJ2-7	TGTGCCAGCAGCTTAGTGTCAGGTCTAGGAGCCAACTCCGAGCAGTACTTC	CASSLVSGLGANSEQYF
TRBV28	.	.	TRBJ1-3	TGTGCCAGCCTCCCGAGGTTCATCTCTGGAAACACCATATATTTT	CASLPRFISGNTIYF
TRBV3-1/TRBV3-2	.	TRBD2	TRBJ2-3	TGTGCCAGCAGCCACGCTAGCGGAAGCACAGATACGCAGTATTTT	CASSHASGSTDTQYF
TRBV15	.	TRBD1	TRBJ2-3	TGTGCCACCTACGGACAGGGGGAAGATACGCAGTATTTT	CATYGQGEDTQYF
TRBV6-6	.	.	TRBJ2-7	TGTGCCAGCACCACCAGGGGAGGGGAATCGTACGAGCAGTACTTC	CASTTRGGESYEQYF
TRBV7-9	.	TRBD1	TRBJ1-6	TGTGCCAGCAGCCCCCGGGCTGCGACAGGGCAGAATTCACCCCTCCACTTT	CASSPRAATGQNSPLHF
TRBV28	.	.	TRBJ1-2	TGTGCCAGCAGTTTACAAAACTATGGCTACACCTTC	CASSLQNYGYTF
TRBV15	.	.	TRBJ2-7	TGTGCCACCAGCGGGGCCCAGGGTTACGAGCAGTACTTC	CATSGAQGYEQYF
TRBV9	.	TRBD1	TRBJ1-5	TGTGCCAGCAGCGTAGGACAGGGTGGTCAGCCCCAGCATTTT	CASSVGQGGQPQHF
TRBV6-5	.	.	TRBJ2-7	TGTGCCAGCAGTAACTACCGGGACCGGCCCTACGAGCAGTACTTC	CASSNYRDRPYEQYF
TRBV6-2/TRBV6-3	.	.	TRBJ1-2	TGTGCCAGCAGTTACGACGGGGACTATGGCTACACCTTC	CASSYDGDYGYTF
TRBV6-5	.	.	TRBJ2-1	TGTGCCAGCAGTTACTCGCCATACAATGAGCAGTTCTTC	CASSYSPYNEQFF
TRBV27	.	TRBD1	TRBJ2-2	TGTGCCAGCAGTTTAGGGACAGTCGTTTCCGGGGAGCTGTTTTTT	CASSLGTVVSGELFF
TRBV10-3	once	TRBD1	TRBJ1-2	TGTGCCATTAAACAGGGGGCGAACTATGGCTACACCTTC	CAIKQGANYGYTF
TRBV4-2	.	.	TRBJ1-1	TGTGCCAGCAGCCCGACCTCGACACCTGAAGCTTTCTTT	CASSPTSTPEAFF
TRBV7-9	.	.	TRBJ2-1	TGTGCCAGCAGTCGCTCGGGGGGCCAGGGTGAGCAGTTCTTC	CASSRSGGQGEQFF
TRBV7-9	.	.	TRBJ2-3	TGTGCCAGCAGCTTTGACCATAGCACAGATACGCAGTATTTT	CASSFDHSTDTQYF
TRBV2	.	.	TRBJ2-3	TGTGCCAGCACCCCTTCGGGAGCCCTAGATACGCAGTATTTT	CASTPSGALDTQYF
TRBV18	.	TRBD1	TRBJ2-7	TGTGCCAGCTCACCGGGACAGGGGATTCTCGAGCAGTACTTC	CASSPGQGILEQYF
TRBV3-1/TRBV3-2	once	.	TRBJ1-5	TGTGCCAGCAGCCAAGGTCCCGAAGGCGGCAATCAGCCCCAGCATTTT	CASSQGPEGGNQPQHF
TRBV10-1	.	.	TRBJ2-3	TGCGCCAGCAGAGGGACCAGCGCACTCACAGATACGCAGTATTTT	CASRGTSALTDTQYF
TRBV28	.	TRBD1	TRBJ2-7	TGTGCCAGCAGGCAACCGGGACAGTCCTACGAGCAGTACTTC	CASRQPGQSYEQYF
TRBV5-1	.	.	TRBJ1-4	TGCGCCAGCAGTGAGGGAGGGGCTCCTAATGAAAAACTGTTTTTT	CASSEGGAPNEKLFF
TRBV28	.	.	TRBJ1-5	TGTGCCAGCAGTTTAGGGCCCCCGCTGCGCAATCAGCCCCAGCATTTT	CASSLGPPLRNQPQHF
TRBV6-1	.	.	TRBJ1-2	TGTGCCAGCAGTGAAGCTGGCAGGGTCGGCGGCTACACCTTC	CASSEAGRVGGYTF
TRBV5-1	.	.	TRBJ1-1	TGCGCCAGCAGCTTTAGTGTCAGGACGAACACTGAAGCTTTCTTT	CASSFSVRTNTEAFF
TRBV19	.	TRBD1	TRBJ1-2	TGTGCCAGTAGTGACCCGGGACAGGGGGATTATGGCTACACCTTC	CASSDPGQGDYGYTF
TRBV18	.	.	TRBJ2-5	TGTGCCAGCTCACCACCTGGGGTCCGGGAGACCCAGTACTTC	CASSPPGVRETQYF
TRBV7-9	.	.	TRBJ2-7	TGTGCCAGCAGCTTAAATGGCAGGAGCTACGAGCAGTACTTC	CASSLNGRSYEQYF
TRBV9	.	.	TRBJ1-1	TGTGCCAGCAGCGTAGAATCCGCAATGGACACTGAAGCTTTCTTT	CASSVESAMDTEAFF
TRBV9	.	TRBD2	TRBJ2-1	TGTGCCAGCAGCGTAGCGGGGGGAAATGAGCAGTTCTTC	CASSVAGGNEQFF
TRBV9	.	.	TRBJ2-5	TGTGCCAGCAGCGCGCGGGACCCCGGGGGGACCCAGTACTTC	CASSARDPGGTQYF
TRBV7-3	.	.	TRBJ2-2	TGTGCCAGCAGCTTTGGTGGTTCAGCGGTCGCCGGGGAGCTGTTTTTT	CASSFGGSAVAGELFF
TRBV28	.	.	TRBJ1-2	TGTGCCAGCAGTTTGGGTCTGGGGTCGCGGGGCTACACCTTC	CASSLGLGSRGYTF
TRBV6-5	few	TRBD1	TRBJ1-2	TGTGCCAGCTTAACCGGGACAGGGGATGGCTACACCTTC	CASLTGTGDGYTF
TRBV2	.	.	TRBJ2-1	TGTGCCAGCAGGGAGGGGGTTGGCAATGAGCAGTTCTTC	CASREGVGNEQFF
TRBV27	.	.	TRBJ1-1	TGTGCCAGCAGTCCCCTGGGGACTCCGACAGATGAAGCTTTCTTT	CASSPLGTPTDEAFF
TRBV4-2	.	.	TRBJ2-2	TGTGCCAGCAGCTCCCAACTGCCTAGCACAACCGGGGAGCTGTTTTTT	CASSSQLPSTTGELFF
TRBV6-5	.	.	TRBJ2-5	TGTGCCAGCAGTTACGCGGAGTCAGAGACCCAGTACTTC	CASSYAESETQYF
TRBV5-4	.	.	TRBJ1-4	TGTGCCAGCAGCTGGGGCGGACACTCAACTAATGAAAAACTGTTTTTT	CASSWGGHSTNEKLFF
TRBV4-1	.	.	TRBJ1-6	TGCGCCAGCAGCCAAGAAGTATACGGTAATTCACCCCTCCACTTT	CASSQEVYGNSPLHF
TRBV7-2	.	.	TRBJ2-5	TGTGCCAGCAGCCCGGGCGGGGGGACAGGTCAAGAGACCCAGTACTTC	CASSPGGGTGQETQYF
TRBV20-1	.	TRBD2	TRBJ2-5	TGCAGTGCTAGTGGTAGTTGGGGGGGACAAGAGACCCAGTACTTC	CSASGSWGGQETQYF
TRBV7-6	.	TRBD1	TRBJ1-4	TGTGCCAGCAGCCCTCAGACAGGGAATGAAAAACTGTTTTTT	CASSPQTGNEKLFF
TRBV19	.	.	TRBJ1-1	TGTGCCACGCCCAACGCAAGGAACACTGAAGCTTTCTTT	CATPNARNTEAFF